The 31 T cell receptor beta chains given below trace back to one sample, sequenced in a study of T-cell reconstitution after alpha-beta-depleted transplantation in children (dated by TCRdb to the mid-2010s). The treatment or condition label of this sample denotes: allogeneic hematopoietic cell transplantation with graft depleted of TCRalphabeta T cells and CD19 B cells. To prepare the library, PCR was applied. The sequencing machine was an Illumina HiSeq 2500. Molecular barcoding was employed in the preparation of TCR libraries, with unique molecular identifiers being used to normalize TCRbeta repertoire quantification. The raw public reads went through TCRdb reprocessing: fastp at Q25, MiXCR clone calling, in-frame beta chains kept. Rows with a matching CDR3 protein are joined into one entry that keeps the most common DNA and genes. Recorded for this sample are 400,000 to 550,000 distinct CDR3 sequences; 10% of them occurred a single time. The ten largest account for just over 2% of the sample.

The sample consisted of PBMCs, taken before TCRalphabeta/CD19-depleted stem cell transplant. The receptor source for this set is a child under 10 years old with inherited bone marrow failure, due to receive a stem cell transplant.

The genes are TRBV5-1 and TRBJ1-5, with D uncertain. The CDR3 has 14 residues. CDR1 is SGHRS and CDR2 is YFSETQ in the germline V gene. Trimming took 0 bases from V and 7 from J, leaving 11 bases between them. The CDR3 sequence: CASSLDVGIQPQHF. For the CDR3, the DNA is TGCGCCAGCAGCTTGGACGTGGGAATCCAGCCCCAGCATTTT.

There are many counts of this clonotype. The rearrangement uses TRBV6-5 and TRBJ2-7, with TRBD2 identical over 9 bases. The junction had 3 bases not matched to a gene; V was cut back by 5 bases and J by 4 bases. The CDR3 covers 13 residues. Germline V gene data show CDR1 as MNHEY and CDR2 as SVGAGI. Here the CDR3 reads CASSTGLAYEQYF. For the CDR3, the DNA is TGTGCCAGCAGTACGGGACTAGCTTACGAGCAGTACTTC.

Only a few counts were recorded for this clonotype. The chain employs TRBV18 and TRBJ2-2, with D perhaps being TRBD1 or TRBD2 (5 bases each). In germline, CDR1 is KGHSH, CDR2 LQKENI. Trimming removed 1 base from V and 3 bases from J, with 12 bases in between. This CDR3 region has 16 residues. The CDR3 loop reads CASSPLKTADTGELFF. For the CDR3, the DNA is TGTGCCAGCTCACCACTCAAGACAGCGGACACCGGGGAGCTGTTTTTT.

This clonotype was recorded at least ten times. V and J are TRBV5-1 and TRBJ1-1, with 7 bases fitting TRBD1. The germline V gene has CDR1 SGHRS and CDR2 YFSETQ. This CDR3 has 17 residues. V trimming: 1 base; J trimming: 0 bases; junction bases outside the gene matches: 9. In DNA form, the CDR3 reads TGCGCCAGCAGCTTGACAGGGGCGATAGATGTGAACACTGAAGCTTTCTTT. This gives the protein CASSLTGAIDVNTEAFF.

This clonotype was seen a few times. This chain uses TRBV7-8 with TRBJ2-6; D is possibly TRBD1 or TRBD2 (6 bases each). This CDR3 has 16 residues. V lost 1 base to trimming and J lost 4 bases, with 11 bases between them. Germline CDR1 and CDR2: SGHVS and FQNEAQ. The CDR3 DNA sequence: TGTGCCAGCAGCTTAGTTCGGGGGCCCGGGGCCAACGTCCTGACTTTC. Protein product: CASSLVRGPGANVLTF.

This chain links TRBV11-2 with TRBJ2-1, with a tentative D call TRBD2 (7 bases). The CDR3 loop spans 14 amino acids. Germline assignment: CDR1 SGHAT and CDR2 FQNNGV. Trimming cost V 5 bases and J 8 bases, with 16 bases left between them. The DNA for the CDR3 is TGTGCCAGCAGCCTGGAGGGAGGGGGGGATGAGCAGTTCTTC. This translates into CASSLEGGGDEQFF.

The chain is built from TRBV12-3 or TRBV12-4 and TRBJ2-1; 13 bases match TRBD2. The CDR3 runs to 17 residues. Unmatched junction bases numbered 12, after V lost 5 bases and J lost 8 bases. The DNA for the CDR3 is TGTGCCAGCAGTCCCCGGGCCACGGGACTAGCGGGATATGAGCAGTTCTTC. It yields the protein CASSPRATGLAGYEQFF.

The rearrangement joins TRBV7-2 to TRBJ2-5, with 7 bases identical to TRBD2. The germline V gene has CDR1 SGHTA and CDR2 FQGNSA. J lost 5 bases, V lost 1 base, and 10 bases had no gene match. There are 16 residues in the CDR3. CDR3 in DNA: TGTGCCAGCAGCTTAGGGGGGGGGGGATCGGGCGAGACCCAGTACTTC. Translation: CASSLGGGGSGETQYF.

This clonotype was counted ten times or more. The rearrangement joins TRBV28 to TRBJ2-1; D is perhaps TRBD2 (5 bases). V lost 4 bases and J lost 7, with 8 bases in between. Germline V lookup: CDR1 MDHEN, CDR2 SYDVKM. This CDR3 spans 12 amino acids. The CDR3 nucleotides are TGTGCCAGCAGTTGGACGGGGAATGAGCAGTTCTTC. As protein: CASSWTGNEQFF.

Points on this clonotype: Being one base from a much bigger clone, this may be a read error. The chain carries TRBV7-9 and TRBJ1-2; tentative D call: TRBD1 (5 bases). The CDR3 is 14 amino acids. From germline, CDR1 is SEHNR and CDR2 FQNEAQ (reference sequence). CDR3 amino acids: CASSLGGDGYGCTF. The DNA of the CDR3 is TGTGCCAGCAGCTTAGGCGGGGACGGTTATGGCTGCACCTTC.

The rearrangement joins TRBV24-1 to TRBJ2-1; TRBD2 might be the D (6 bases). The CDR3 is made up of 16 amino acids. The germline V and J ends were trimmed by 3 bases and 4 bases, with 15 bases remaining between them. CDR1 KGHDR and CDR2 SFDVKD come from the germline V gene. In DNA, the CDR3 is TGTGCCACCAGTGATAGGGGCGGGAAAAGGTACAATGAGCAGTTCTTC. Protein: CATSDRGGKRYNEQFF.

This clonotype is a singleton in its sample. A single base separates this from a much larger clone, so it may be a read error. The rearrangement uses TRBV7-9 and TRBJ1-1; D is possibly TRBD1 (5 bases). Germline V CDR1 and CDR2: SEHNR, FQNEAQ (reference sequence). CDR3 length: 13 amino acids. CDR3 in amino acids: CAGSFWGDTEAFF. CDR3 bases: TGTGCCGGCAGTTTTTGGGGGGACACTGAAGCTTTCTTT.

This clonotype came up many times. The rearrangement links TRBV12-3 or TRBV12-4 to TRBJ1-1; D unresolved. Trimming took off 6 bases at V and 1 base at J, with 12 bases between the two ends. The CDR3 totals 14 residues. The DNA of the CDR3 is TGTGCCAGCAGCTTACCCGACGGGAACACTGAAGCTTTCTTT. It codes for CASSLPDGNTEAFF.

This clonotype was recorded at least ten times. The rearrangement uses TRBV9 and TRBJ2-5; D remains unclear. The CDR3 loop spans 13 amino acids. Trimming took 0 bases from V and 2 from J, leaving 5 bases between them. Per germline, CDR1 SGDLS and CDR2 YYNGEE. CDR3 residues: CASSVAEQETQYF. The DNA of the CDR3 is TGTGCCAGCAGCGTAGCAGAACAAGAGACCCAGTACTTC.

This rearrangement joins TRBV29-1 to TRBJ2-2; D is unresolved. The CDR3 is 12 residues long. V was cut by 4 bases and J by 4 bases, with 7 bases left in between. The germline V gene has CDR1 SQVTM and CDR2 ANQGSEA. The CDR3 bases are TGCAGCGTTGGTCCTGGCACCGGGGAGCTGTTTTTT. Translated, it gives CSVGPGTGELFF.

Within the sample, this clonotype is medium-sized. The chain links TRBV28 to TRBJ2-7, with 9 bases aligning to TRBD1. This CDR3 is built from 13 residues. J was trimmed by 2 bases and V by 4 bases; bases with no gene match: 0. The germline V gene has CDR1 MDHEN and CDR2 SYDVKM. The CDR3 region has the DNA TGTGCCAGCAGTTACAGGGGGCCCTACGAGCAGTACTTC. Encoded protein: CASSYRGPYEQYF.

This clonotype was recorded many times. J is TRBJ1-5 and V is TRBV10-2, with 10 bases identical to TRBD1. The CDR3 has 14 amino acids. Germline lookup yields CDR1 WSHSY and CDR2 SAAADI. The trim removed 2 bases at V and 8 bases at J, leaving 3 bases unmatched. The chain's CDR3 is CASSEDRGLKPQHF. Written as DNA, the CDR3 is TGCGCCAGCAGTGAGGACAGGGGGCTTAAGCCCCAGCATTTT.

About this clonotype itself: A junction boundary mismatches the germline segment, possibly from a read error. V gene TRBV23-1 combines with J gene TRBJ2-2; TRBD1 agrees at 7 bases. TRBV23-1 is noted as an ORF with a role that remains uncertain. This CDR3 is 16 amino acids long. This chain's CDR3 is CVSRGFGTENTGELFF. CDR3 DNA: TGCGTCAGCAGGGGCTTCGGGACAGAGAACACCGGGGAGCTGTTTTTT.

A word on this clonotype: This sequence may be a read error, since a much larger clone differs from it by one base. The genes are TRBV6-1 and TRBJ1-3; no reliable D call. The V gene lost 6 bases and the J gene lost 1 base, with 16 bases spanning the gap. Germline assignment: CDR1 MNHNS and CDR2 SASEGT. This CDR3 is 16 amino acids long. The chain's CDR3 is CASRNLLEGSGNTIYF. The CDR3 bases are TGTGCCAGCAGGAACCTCCTGGAGGGATCTGGAAACACCATATATTTT.

V gene TRBV20-1 combines with J gene TRBJ2-7; D might be TRBD1 (6 bases). This CDR3 region has 15 residues. V shed 3 bases and J shed 2 bases, with 17 bases lying between them. From germline, CDR1 is DFQATT and CDR2 SNEGSKA (reference sequence). CDR3 sequence reads: CSASFRGITPYEQYF. The CDR3 DNA reads TGCAGTGCTAGTTTTAGGGGGATTACCCCCTACGAGCAGTACTTC.

There are many counts of this clonotype. This sequence joins TRBV5-1 and TRBJ2-3; 7 bases map to TRBD2. V trimming: 0 bases; J trimming: 8 bases; junction bases outside the gene matches: 12. CDR1 is SGHRS, CDR2 YFSETQ, per germline. There are 16 residues in the CDR3. The CDR3 bases are TGCGCCAGCAGCTTGGATGGGGGAGGGCCGTCTGCTACGCAGTATTTT. Translating gives CASSLDGGGPSATQYF.

This clonotype was counted at least ten times. The chain couples TRBV5-1 to TRBJ2-5, with 9 bases aligning to TRBD1. Germline V gives CDR1 SGHRS, CDR2 YFSETQ. The ends lost 3 bases at V and 4 bases at J; junction bases unmatched: 4. The length of the CDR3 is 14 residues. The CDR3 protein is CASSSGQGLETQYF. CDR3 sequence (DNA): TGCGCCAGCAGCTCAGGACAGGGGCTAGAGACCCAGTACTTC. The entire variable domain, with the rest obtained from reference TRBV5-1 and TRBJ2-5, is as follows: KAGVTQTPRYLIKTRGQQVTLSCSPISGHRSVSWYQQTPGQGLQFLFEYFSETQRNKGNFPGRFSGRQFSNSRSEMNVSTLELGDSALYLCASSSGQGLETQYFGPGTRLLVL.

Many counts were recorded for this clonotype. This chain connects TRBV7-8 to TRBJ2-7; 10 nucleotides align to TRBD1. Germline V gene lookup returns CDR1 SGHVS and CDR2 FQNEAQ. The length of the CDR3 is 15 residues. Losses at the gene ends were 6 bases for V and 3 bases for J; bases not matched to a gene: 8. The CDR3 DNA is TGTGCCAGCAGACAAGGGACAGGGGAGAACTACGAGCAGTACTTC. As protein: CASRQGTGENYEQYF.

This clonotype was found a few times. This rearrangement joins TRBV19 to TRBJ2-1; 10 bases align to TRBD1. The trim removed 5 bases at V and 6 bases at J, leaving 10 bases unmatched. Germline-derived CDR1 and CDR2 are LNHDA and SQIVND (reference sequence). The CDR3 is 16 residues long. This CDR3 is CASSPLPGQGPNEQFF. The CDR3 DNA reads TGTGCCAGTAGTCCATTGCCGGGACAGGGGCCCAATGAGCAGTTCTTC.

This clonotype was seen many times. The V gene is TRBV10-1, the J gene TRBJ1-1; TRBD1 matches at 9 bases. Germline V gives CDR1 WNHNN, CDR2 SYGVQD (reference sequence). This CDR3 has 14 amino acids. The trim removed 5 bases at V and 8 bases at J, leaving 9 bases unmatched. The CDR3 DNA reads TGCGCCAGCAGTAAGGGACAGGGTGGAATAGAAGCTTTCTTT. Its protein is CASSKGQGGIEAFF.

This clonotype was recorded at least ten times. The chain uses TRBV4-3 and TRBJ2-2; 8 positions match TRBD1. CDR1 and CDR2 from the germline V gene are LGHNA and YSLEER. With 4 bases clipped from V and 7 bases from J, the junction kept 5 bases outside the gene matches. This CDR3 region has 14 residues. As DNA, the CDR3 is TGCGCCAGCAGCCCAGACAGGGGCTACGGGGAGCTGTTTTTT. Encoded protein: CASSPDRGYGELFF.

This clonotype showed up many times. The V call is TRBV27, the J call TRBJ2-1, with D possibly matching TRBD1 (5 bases). CDR3 length equals 13 residues. Trimming left V 3 bases short and J 6 bases short, with 9 bases between. From germline, CDR1 is MNHEY and CDR2 SMNVEV (reference sequence). In DNA, the CDR3 is TGTGCCAGCAGTTTGTCAGGGATCAATGAGCAGTTCTTC. It is translated as CASSLSGINEQFF.

The genes are TRBV6-5 and TRBJ2-1; 11 bases map to TRBD1. This CDR3 is built from 17 residues. Germline V gene data show CDR1 as MNHEY and CDR2 as SVGAGI. V lost 0 bases to trimming and J lost 9 bases; unmatched junction nucleotides: 10. CDR3 sequence (DNA): TGTGCCAGCAGTTACTCTTCCGGGACAGGGGGTTTGGGTGAGCAGTTCTTC. Translation gives CASSYSSGTGGLGEQFF.

This clonotype was counted between two and nine times. The J gene is TRBJ2-7, the V gene TRBV20-1; 7 bases match TRBD2. The CDR3 extends over 13 amino acids. Germline V lookup: CDR1 DFQATT, CDR2 SNEGSKA (reference sequence). Losses at the gene ends were 5 bases for V and 0 bases for J; bases not matched to a gene: 4. The CDR3 sequence: CSADERDSYEQYF. CDR3 DNA: TGCAGTGCTGACGAGCGGGACTCCTACGAGCAGTACTTC.

The genes are TRBV4-3 and TRBJ2-2, with D perhaps matching TRBD2 (6 bases). Germline V gene data show CDR1 as LGHNA and CDR2 as YSLEER. Trimming shortened V by 0 bases and J by 4 bases, and 21 bases separated the two germline ends. The CDR3 is 19 residues long. The CDR3 sequence: CASSQDGVTSLVSTGELFF. The CDR3 DNA sequence: TGCGCCAGCAGCCAAGATGGGGTTACTAGCTTGGTTTCCACCGGGGAGCTGTTTTTT.

Many counts were recorded for this clonotype. This sequence joins TRBV20-1 and TRBJ2-3, with D possibly being TRBD1 (8 bases). This CDR3 region has 15 residues. Germline-derived CDR1 and CDR2 are DFQATT and SNEGSKA (reference sequence). V was trimmed by 0 bases and J by 4 bases, leaving 14 bases between them. For the CDR3, the DNA is TGCAGTGCTAGAGAACACAGGGGGGGCGCAGATACGCAGTATTTT. It is translated as CSAREHRGGADTQYF.